This T cell receptor beta chain was sequenced for a study of T cell repertoires in cytomegalovirus infection. Overall study: CMV infection and matching HLA type were both indicated by public TCR beta signatures.

Remarks on this clonotype: Its specificity is unknown.

Study outcomes and limitations: CMV-specific HLA-C-restricted TCR beta clonotypes dominated the ex vivo response. Cumulative frequency of public TCR beta families picked out carriers of CMV plus the relevant HLA.

TCRdb reprocessed the reads via MiXCR and lists one record per CDR3 protein. The table includes over 95,000 distinct CDR3 sequences, roughly 30% detected once. V was clipped by 5 bases and J by 4 bases, with 17 bases between them. Germline V CDR1 and CDR2: SGHTA, FQGNSA. The CDR3 sequence is 15 residues long. The source material was CD8+ T cells from cultured PBMCs, sampled from culture after CMV antigen stimulation. V is TRBV7-2 and J is TRBJ1-1; D possibly corresponds to TRBD1 (5 bases). This receptor was identified in a human donor in good health (CMV status not recorded). Some clones in this sample may be carry-over from other donors' samples. The CDR3 is CASSARDGLLTEAFF. CDR3 DNA: TGTGCCAGCAGCGCCCGGGACGGACTTCTCACTGAAGCTTTCTTT.